The rows below give T cell receptor beta chains drawn from one sample of a study of long-term antiretroviral therapy in people with HIV. The table came from immunoSEQ multiplex PCR; TCRdb's copy has only in-frame clones and leaves some out. The sample records about 21,000 clones, approximately 79% being singletons. The sample in question was unsorted PBMCs, obtained less than 1.8 years before starting antiretroviral therapy. The origin of the receptors is a woman between 35 and 50 years old with HIV. CDR3s include the opening cysteine and the closing phenylalanine or tryptophan. The order of the fields is V gene, D gene, clone size, J gene, CDR3 DNA, CDR3 protein. The D gene is left open where the match is weak. Rows give clone size only sometimes, using once, few, many, or a class for an expanded clone.

v_call: TRBV5-1; d_call: -; clone_size: -; j_call: TRBJ2-5; cdr3_nt: TGCGCCAGCACTACAGACGGTCAAGAGACCCAGTACTTC; cdr3_aa: CASTTDGQETQYF
v_call: TRBV30; d_call: TRBD1; clone_size: -; j_call: TRBJ1-5; cdr3_nt: TGTGCCTGGAACTCGGACAGGGGAAGTGGCAATCAGCCCCAGCATTTT; cdr3_aa: CAWNSDRGSGNQPQHF
v_call: TRBV19; d_call: -; clone_size: -; j_call: TRBJ1-2; cdr3_nt: TGTGCCAGTAGTATCGCGACAGGTCCTAACTATGGCTACACCTTC; cdr3_aa: CASSIATGPNYGYTF
v_call: TRBV2; d_call: -; clone_size: -; j_call: TRBJ1-1; cdr3_nt: TGTGCCAGCAGTGAAGCGGGGGGCCTTGAAGCTTTCTTT; cdr3_aa: CASSEAGGLEAFF
v_call: TRBV7-2; d_call: TRBD2; clone_size: -; j_call: TRBJ2-3; cdr3_nt: TGTGCCAGCAGCTTGTCGCTAGCGGGAGCTCCGGCGCGGCAGTATTTT; cdr3_aa: CASSLSLAGAPARQYF
v_call: TRBV27; d_call: -; clone_size: -; j_call: TRBJ2-1; cdr3_nt: TGTGCCAGCAGTTTATCATTAGCGGTATACAATGAGCAGTTCTTC; cdr3_aa: CASSLSLAVYNEQFF
v_call: TRBV6-6; d_call: TRBD1; clone_size: -; j_call: TRBJ2-5; cdr3_nt: TGTGCCAGCAGTTTTACAGGGGGCGCAGAGACCCAGTACTTC; cdr3_aa: CASSFTGGAETQYF
v_call: TRBV7-9; d_call: TRBD2; clone_size: few; j_call: TRBJ2-7; cdr3_nt: TGTGCCAGCAGTCGGGACTACTACGAGCAGTACTTC; cdr3_aa: CASSRDYYEQYF
v_call: TRBV5-4; d_call: -; clone_size: few; j_call: TRBJ2-2; cdr3_nt: TGTGCCAGCAGCAGAAAGGACACCGGGGAGCTGTTTTTT; cdr3_aa: CASSRKDTGELFF
v_call: TRBV4-2; d_call: -; clone_size: once; j_call: TRBJ2-3; cdr3_nt: TGTGCCAGCAGCCAAAGGAATAGCGAAACAGATACGCAGTATTTT; cdr3_aa: CASSQRNSETDTQYF
v_call: TRBV7-2; d_call: -; clone_size: -; j_call: TRBJ2-7; cdr3_nt: TGTGCCAGCAGCTTTAACGCCCGCGAGCAGTACTTC; cdr3_aa: CASSFNAREQYF
v_call: TRBV19; d_call: TRBD1; clone_size: -; j_call: TRBJ1-4; cdr3_nt: TGTGCCAGTAGGGGGACAGGGGGCATTCGATTAAATGAAAAACTGTTTTTT; cdr3_aa: CASRGTGGIRLNEKLFF
v_call: TRBV5-5; d_call: -; clone_size: -; j_call: TRBJ2-7; cdr3_nt: TGTGCCAGCAGCTTGATGGCAGGGCACTACGAGCAGTACTTC; cdr3_aa: CASSLMAGHYEQYF
v_call: TRBV2; d_call: -; clone_size: -; j_call: TRBJ1-2; cdr3_nt: TGTGCCAGCAGTGAAGCCAGCTATGGCTACACCTTC; cdr3_aa: CASSEASYGYTF
v_call: TRBV2; d_call: -; clone_size: -; j_call: TRBJ2-5; cdr3_nt: TGTGCCAGCAGAGGGACGGGGACGCAAGAGACCCAGTACTTC; cdr3_aa: CASRGTGTQETQYF
v_call: TRBV5-5; d_call: TRBD2; clone_size: -; j_call: TRBJ2-1; cdr3_nt: TGTGCCAGCAGGACGATATTTAGCGGGCCCTACAATGAGCAGTTCTTC; cdr3_aa: CASRTIFSGPYNEQFF
v_call: TRBV2; d_call: -; clone_size: -; j_call: TRBJ1-5; cdr3_nt: TGTGCCAGCAGCCCGGGAAGTCAGCCCCAGCATTTT; cdr3_aa: CASSPGSQPQHF
v_call: TRBV5-4; d_call: TRBD2; clone_size: -; j_call: TRBJ2-7; cdr3_nt: TGTGCCAGCAGCTTGGCGGGGGGAACCTACGAGCAGTACTTC; cdr3_aa: CASSLAGGTYEQYF
v_call: TRBV10-1; d_call: -; clone_size: -; j_call: TRBJ2-1; cdr3_nt: TGCGCCAGCAGTGGGTACAATGAGCAGTTCTTC; cdr3_aa: CASSGYNEQFF
v_call: TRBV19; d_call: TRBD1; clone_size: once; j_call: TRBJ1-4; cdr3_nt: TGTGCCAGTAGGTCCCGGGACAGCGCGACTAATGAAAAACTGTTTTTT; cdr3_aa: CASRSRDSATNEKLFF
v_call: TRBV29-1; d_call: -; clone_size: few; j_call: TRBJ2-7; cdr3_nt: TGCAGCGTTAGCTGGGGGACGCAAGGTATCGACGAGCAGTACTTC; cdr3_aa: CSVSWGTQGIDEQYF
v_call: TRBV7-9; d_call: TRBD2; clone_size: -; j_call: TRBJ2-3; cdr3_nt: TGTGCCAGCAGCTCCGTCGAGGGGAGCGGGATTGATACGCAGTATTTT; cdr3_aa: CASSSVEGSGIDTQYF
v_call: TRBV19; d_call: -; clone_size: few; j_call: TRBJ1-2; cdr3_nt: TGTGCCAGTCAGGGGCAGGGAGGTGGCTACACCTTC; cdr3_aa: CASQGQGGGYTF
v_call: TRBV11-2; d_call: -; clone_size: -; j_call: TRBJ2-3; cdr3_nt: TGTGCCAGCAGCTTCCTTACAGATACGCAGTATTTT; cdr3_aa: CASSFLTDTQYF
v_call: TRBV7-2; d_call: TRBD1; clone_size: -; j_call: TRBJ1-5; cdr3_nt: TGTGCCAGCAGCTCACTGGGACAGGGCAATCAGCCCCAGCATTTT; cdr3_aa: CASSSLGQGNQPQHF
v_call: TRBV6-4; d_call: -; clone_size: -; j_call: TRBJ2-7; cdr3_nt: TGTGCCAGCAGTGTACTCCCGGGTGCCTCCTACGAGCAGTACTTC; cdr3_aa: CASSVLPGASYEQYF
v_call: TRBV10-1; d_call: -; clone_size: -; j_call: TRBJ2-2; cdr3_nt: TGCGTCCCTATAGGTAGGACCGGGGAGCTGTTTTTT; cdr3_aa: CVPIGRTGELFF
v_call: TRBV11-2; d_call: -; clone_size: once; j_call: TRBJ1-2; cdr3_nt: TGTGCCAGCAGCCTCAAGCGGGGGAATGGCTACACCTTC; cdr3_aa: CASSLKRGNGYTF
v_call: TRBV11-3; d_call: -; clone_size: once; j_call: TRBJ2-1; cdr3_nt: TGTGCCAGCGAGGGACCGTCCCACAATGAGCAGTTCTTC; cdr3_aa: CASEGPSHNEQFF
v_call: TRBV25-1; d_call: -; clone_size: -; j_call: TRBJ1-2; cdr3_nt: TGTGCCACCAAGGGTCCTAACTATGGCTACACCTTC; cdr3_aa: CATKGPNYGYTF
v_call: TRBV11-3; d_call: -; clone_size: -; j_call: TRBJ1-1; cdr3_nt: TGTGCCAGCAGCTTATCCACCCCTGAAGCTTTCTTT; cdr3_aa: CASSLSTPEAFF
v_call: TRBV27; d_call: -; clone_size: -; j_call: TRBJ1-4; cdr3_nt: TGTGCCAGCAGTCCCGAGGGTAGGTGGGGAGAAAAACTGTTTTTT; cdr3_aa: CASSPEGRWGEKLFF
v_call: TRBV21-1; d_call: -; clone_size: -; j_call: TRBJ1-3; cdr3_nt: TGTGCCAGCAGCAAAGAGCCGGGGAAGGTTGGAAACACCATATATTTT; cdr3_aa: CASSKEPGKVGNTIYF
v_call: TRBV6-5; d_call: -; clone_size: once; j_call: TRBJ1-4; cdr3_nt: TGTGCCAGCAGTTACTCGAGGCAGGGTCAACTGTTTTTT; cdr3_aa: CASSYSRQGQLFF
v_call: TRBV5-6; d_call: TRBD1; clone_size: -; j_call: TRBJ1-1; cdr3_nt: TGTGCCAGCAGCTCATCGCGGACAGGGAACACTGAAGCTTTCTTT; cdr3_aa: CASSSSRTGNTEAFF
v_call: TRBV9; d_call: TRBD1; clone_size: medium-sized; j_call: TRBJ2-7; cdr3_nt: TGTGCCAGCAGCGTAGAGGGACAGTCCTACGAGCAGTACTTC; cdr3_aa: CASSVEGQSYEQYF
v_call: TRBV19; d_call: -; clone_size: -; j_call: TRBJ2-6; cdr3_nt: TGTGCCAGTAGTATAGAGACAGGAGTCTCTGGGGCCAACGTCCTGACTTTC; cdr3_aa: CASSIETGVSGANVLTF
v_call: TRBV11-1; d_call: -; clone_size: -; j_call: TRBJ2-6; cdr3_nt: TGTGCCAGCAGCTTAACCCAAACTGGGGCCAACGTCCTGACTTTC; cdr3_aa: CASSLTQTGANVLTF
v_call: TRBV6-1; d_call: TRBD1; clone_size: -; j_call: TRBJ1-5; cdr3_nt: TGTGCCAGCAACCTACAGGGGCCCAATCAGCCCCAGCATTTT; cdr3_aa: CASNLQGPNQPQHF
v_call: TRBV20-1; d_call: -; clone_size: -; j_call: TRBJ1-2; cdr3_nt: TGCAGCTACCGTGGAGGGTATGGCTACACCTTC; cdr3_aa: CSYRGGYGYTF
v_call: TRBV27; d_call: TRBD2; clone_size: -; j_call: TRBJ2-5; cdr3_nt: TGTGCCAGCAGTTTAACCGGGACTAGCGGGCCTAGCCAAGAGACCCAGTACTTC; cdr3_aa: CASSLTGTSGPSQETQYF
v_call: TRBV7-9; d_call: TRBD1; clone_size: -; j_call: TRBJ1-4; cdr3_nt: TGTGCCAGCAGCGCGAGGACAGGGTTGGTGGAAAAACTGTTTTTT; cdr3_aa: CASSARTGLVEKLFF
v_call: TRBV6-6; d_call: TRBD1; clone_size: few; j_call: TRBJ1-5; cdr3_nt: TGTGCCAGCAGTAGGGGGCGCGATCAGCCCCAGCATTTT; cdr3_aa: CASSRGRDQPQHF
v_call: TRBV5-4; d_call: -; clone_size: -; j_call: TRBJ1-2; cdr3_nt: TGTGCCAGCAGCCCGGAGGGCTATGCCTACACCTTC; cdr3_aa: CASSPEGYAYTF
v_call: TRBV6-1; d_call: -; clone_size: once; j_call: TRBJ1-4; cdr3_nt: TGTGCCAGCAGTCTAAACCATCAGGGAACTGAAAAACTGTTTTTT; cdr3_aa: CASSLNHQGTEKLFF
v_call: TRBV6-5; d_call: TRBD1; clone_size: -; j_call: TRBJ1-5; cdr3_nt: TGTGCCAGCAGTGCGGGACAGGGGGGGCAGCCCCAGCATTTT; cdr3_aa: CASSAGQGGQPQHF
v_call: TRBV4-3; d_call: -; clone_size: -; j_call: TRBJ1-1; cdr3_nt: TGCGCCAGCAGCCAAGATTGGGGACTGAACACTGAAGCTTTCTTT; cdr3_aa: CASSQDWGLNTEAFF
v_call: TRBV7-2; d_call: -; clone_size: few; j_call: TRBJ1-6; cdr3_nt: TGTGCCAGCAGCTTAGCCTCCAGGATTAATTCACCCCTCCACTTT; cdr3_aa: CASSLASRINSPLHF
v_call: TRBV19; d_call: TRBD2; clone_size: -; j_call: TRBJ2-3; cdr3_nt: TGTGCCAGTAGTACCCTACTAGCGGGAACGCAGTATTTT; cdr3_aa: CASSTLLAGTQYF
v_call: TRBV27; d_call: TRBD2; clone_size: -; j_call: TRBJ2-7; cdr3_nt: TGTGCCAGCAGTTTGAGGGACGGGGGGTACGAGCAGTACTTC; cdr3_aa: CASSLRDGGYEQYF
v_call: TRBV7-2; d_call: TRBD2; clone_size: -; j_call: TRBJ2-1; cdr3_nt: TGTGCCAGCAGCTTAGTGGGGACTAGCAAATACAATGAGCAGTTCTTC; cdr3_aa: CASSLVGTSKYNEQFF
v_call: TRBV5-6; d_call: -; clone_size: -; j_call: TRBJ1-6; cdr3_nt: TGTGCCAGCAGCCGCCGGGGCAGGGACGGCTCACCCCTCCACTTT; cdr3_aa: CASSRRGRDGSPLHF
v_call: TRBV19; d_call: -; clone_size: -; j_call: TRBJ1-2; cdr3_nt: TGTGCCAGTACGGATTTGGAGAACTATGGCTACACCTTC; cdr3_aa: CASTDLENYGYTF
v_call: TRBV5-1; d_call: -; clone_size: -; j_call: TRBJ1-2; cdr3_nt: TGCGCCAGCAGGTGGGGTATACAGGGCGGTGGCTACACCTTC; cdr3_aa: CASRWGIQGGGYTF
v_call: TRBV6-4; d_call: TRBD2; clone_size: -; j_call: TRBJ2-1; cdr3_nt: TGTGCCAGCAGTCCGACTAGCGGGAGCCTCAATGAGCAGTTCTTC; cdr3_aa: CASSPTSGSLNEQFF
v_call: TRBV19; d_call: TRBD1; clone_size: -; j_call: TRBJ1-2; cdr3_nt: TGTGCCAGTAGCCCCGACCGGGACAGGGATTATGGCTACACCTTC; cdr3_aa: CASSPDRDRDYGYTF
v_call: TRBV5-4; d_call: TRBD2; clone_size: -; j_call: TRBJ2-5; cdr3_nt: TGTGCCAGCAGCTTGGTTAGCGGGGGCCAAGAGACCCAGTACTTC; cdr3_aa: CASSLVSGGQETQYF
v_call: TRBV5-1; d_call: -; clone_size: -; j_call: TRBJ1-1; cdr3_nt: TGCGCCAGCCAGGTTTGGGGCGTAGAGACTGAAGCTTTCTTT; cdr3_aa: CASQVWGVETEAFF
v_call: TRBV7-2; d_call: -; clone_size: -; j_call: TRBJ2-1; cdr3_nt: TGTGCCAGCAGCTCTCCCAAGGACGCCCTTTTCGACAATGAGCAGTTCTTC; cdr3_aa: CASSSPKDALFDNEQFF
v_call: TRBV7-9; d_call: -; clone_size: -; j_call: TRBJ2-2; cdr3_nt: TGTGCCAGCAGTTCGACAAGCGGCGGGGAGCTGTTTTTT; cdr3_aa: CASSSTSGGELFF